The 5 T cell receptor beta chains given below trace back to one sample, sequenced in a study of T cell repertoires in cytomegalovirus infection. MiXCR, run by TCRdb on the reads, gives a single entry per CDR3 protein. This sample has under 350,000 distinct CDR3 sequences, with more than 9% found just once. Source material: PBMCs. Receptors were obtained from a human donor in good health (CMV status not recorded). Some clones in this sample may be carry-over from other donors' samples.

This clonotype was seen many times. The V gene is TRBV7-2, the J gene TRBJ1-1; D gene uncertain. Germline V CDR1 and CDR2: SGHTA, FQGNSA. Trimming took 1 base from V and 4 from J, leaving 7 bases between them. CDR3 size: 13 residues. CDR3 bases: TGTGCCAGCAGCTTAGGGAGGGTCACTGAAGCTTTCTTT. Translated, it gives CASSLGRVTEAFF.

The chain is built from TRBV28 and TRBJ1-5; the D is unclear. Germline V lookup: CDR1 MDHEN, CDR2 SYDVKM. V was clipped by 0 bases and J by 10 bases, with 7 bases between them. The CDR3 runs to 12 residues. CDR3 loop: CASSLWPDPQHF. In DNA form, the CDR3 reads TGTGCCAGCAGTTTATGGCCCGATCCCCAGCATTTT.

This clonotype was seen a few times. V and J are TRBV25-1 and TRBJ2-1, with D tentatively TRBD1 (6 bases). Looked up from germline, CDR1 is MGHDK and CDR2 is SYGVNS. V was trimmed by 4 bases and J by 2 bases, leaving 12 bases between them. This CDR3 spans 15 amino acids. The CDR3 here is CASSGQDRPYNEQFF. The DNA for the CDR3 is TGTGCCAGCAGTGGACAGGATAGGCCCTACAATGAGCAGTTCTTC.

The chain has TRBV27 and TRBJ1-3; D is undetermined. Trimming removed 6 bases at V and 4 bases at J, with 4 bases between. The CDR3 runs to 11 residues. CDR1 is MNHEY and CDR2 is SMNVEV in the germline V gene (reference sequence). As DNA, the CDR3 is TGTGCCAGCAGGACAGGAAACACCATATATTTT. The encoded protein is CASRTGNTIYF.

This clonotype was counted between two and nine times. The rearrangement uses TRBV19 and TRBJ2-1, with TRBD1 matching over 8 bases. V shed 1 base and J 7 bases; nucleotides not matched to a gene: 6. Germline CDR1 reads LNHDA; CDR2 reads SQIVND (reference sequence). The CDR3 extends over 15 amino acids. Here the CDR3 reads CASSIVPDRENEQFF. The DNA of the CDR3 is TGTGCCAGTAGTATAGTCCCGGACAGGGAAAATGAGCAGTTCTTC.